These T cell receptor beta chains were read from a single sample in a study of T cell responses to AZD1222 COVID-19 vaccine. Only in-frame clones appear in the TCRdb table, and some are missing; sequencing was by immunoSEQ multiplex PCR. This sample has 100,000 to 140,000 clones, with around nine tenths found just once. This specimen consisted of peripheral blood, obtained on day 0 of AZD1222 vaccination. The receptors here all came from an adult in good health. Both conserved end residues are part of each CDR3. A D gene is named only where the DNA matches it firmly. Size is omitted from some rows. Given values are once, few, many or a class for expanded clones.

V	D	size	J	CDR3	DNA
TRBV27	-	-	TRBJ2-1	CASRWTGRDEQFF	TGTGCCAGCAGATGGACAGGGAGGGATGAGCAGTTCTTC
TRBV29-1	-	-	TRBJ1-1	CSVVTRRADTEAFF	TGCAGCGTTGTCACGCGCAGGGCGGACACTGAAGCTTTCTTT
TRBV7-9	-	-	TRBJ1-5	CASSLVGQTTNQPQHF	TGTGCCAGCAGCTTAGTGGGTCAGACCACTAATCAGCCCCAGCATTTT
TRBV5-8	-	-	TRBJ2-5	CASSPGEPQYF	TGTGCCAGCAGCCCAGGGGAGCCCCAGTACTTC
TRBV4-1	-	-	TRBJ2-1	CASSQAYNEQFF	TGCGCCAGCAGCCAAGCGTACAATGAGCAGTTCTTC
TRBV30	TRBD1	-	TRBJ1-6	CAWGQGANSPLHF	TGTGCCTGGGGGCAGGGGGCTAATTCACCCCTCCACTTT
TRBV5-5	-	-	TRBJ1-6	CASSTTGPPLHF	TGTGCCAGCAGCACGACAGGTCCACCCCTCCACTTT
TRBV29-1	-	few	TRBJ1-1	CSVAWETLNTEAFF	TGCAGCGTTGCTTGGGAGACCCTGAACACTGAAGCTTTCTTT
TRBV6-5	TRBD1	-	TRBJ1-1	CASSPTGANTEAFF	TGTGCCAGCAGCCCGACAGGGGCGAACACTGAAGCTTTCTTT
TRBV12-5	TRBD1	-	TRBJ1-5	CASGLGTGGQPQHF	TGTGCTAGTGGTTTGGGGACAGGGGGACAGCCCCAGCATTTT
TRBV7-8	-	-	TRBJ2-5	CASSLEGTVIETQYF	TGTGCCAGCAGCTTAGAGGGAACGGTAATAGAGACCCAGTACTTC
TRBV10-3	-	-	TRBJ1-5	CAIRDSVDSNQPQHF	TGTGCCATCAGGGACTCAGTGGATAGCAATCAGCCCCAGCATTTT
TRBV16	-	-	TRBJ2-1	CASSQFGGHNEQFF	TGTGCCAGCAGCCAATTCGGGGGGCACAATGAGCAGTTCTTC
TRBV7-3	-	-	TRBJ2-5	CASSSSPQETQYF	TGTGCCAGCAGCTCCTCCCCTCAAGAGACCCAGTACTTC
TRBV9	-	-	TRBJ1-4	CASSPGWVTNEKLFF	TGTGCCAGCAGCCCCGGGTGGGTCACTAATGAAAAACTGTTTTTT
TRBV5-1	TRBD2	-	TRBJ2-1	CASSLERGVIGNEQFF	TGCGCCAGCAGCTTAGAGCGGGGGGTTATCGGGAATGAGCAGTTCTTC
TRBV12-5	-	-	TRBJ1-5	CASGFPDSFSNQPQHF	TGTGCTAGTGGTTTCCCCGACAGCTTTAGCAATCAGCCCCAGCATTTT